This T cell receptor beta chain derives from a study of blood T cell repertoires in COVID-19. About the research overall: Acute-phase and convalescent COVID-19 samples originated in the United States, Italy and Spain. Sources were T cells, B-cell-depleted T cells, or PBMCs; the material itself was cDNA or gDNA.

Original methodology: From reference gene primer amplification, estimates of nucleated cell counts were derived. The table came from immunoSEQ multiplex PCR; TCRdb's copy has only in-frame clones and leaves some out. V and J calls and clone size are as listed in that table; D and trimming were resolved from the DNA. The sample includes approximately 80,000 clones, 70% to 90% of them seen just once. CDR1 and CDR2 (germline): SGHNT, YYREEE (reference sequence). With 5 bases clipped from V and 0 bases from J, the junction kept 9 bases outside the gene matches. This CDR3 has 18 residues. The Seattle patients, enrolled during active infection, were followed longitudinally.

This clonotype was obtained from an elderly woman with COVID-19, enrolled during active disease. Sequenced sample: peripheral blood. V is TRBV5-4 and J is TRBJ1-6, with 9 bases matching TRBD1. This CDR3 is CASRSTGGQSSYNSPLHF. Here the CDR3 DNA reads TGTGCCAGCAGGTCCACAGGGGGCCAGAGCTCCTATAATTCACCCCTCCACTTT. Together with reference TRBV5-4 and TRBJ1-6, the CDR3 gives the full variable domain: ETGVTQSPTHLIKTRGQQVTLRCSSQSGHNTVSWYQQALGQGPQFIFQYYREEENGRGNFPPRFSGLQFPNYSSELNVNALELDDSALYLCASRSTGGQSSYNSPLHFGNGTRLTVT.